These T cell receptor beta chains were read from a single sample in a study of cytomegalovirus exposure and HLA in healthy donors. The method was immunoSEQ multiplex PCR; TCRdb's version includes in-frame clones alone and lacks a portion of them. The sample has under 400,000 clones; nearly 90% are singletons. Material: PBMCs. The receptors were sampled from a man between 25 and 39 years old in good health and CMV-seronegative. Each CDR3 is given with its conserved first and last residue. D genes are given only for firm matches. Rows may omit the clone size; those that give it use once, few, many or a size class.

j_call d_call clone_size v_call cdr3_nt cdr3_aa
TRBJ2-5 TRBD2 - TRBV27 TGTGCCAGCAGTTTACTTGCGGGGGGGATGGAGACCCAGTACTTC CASSLLAGGMETQYF
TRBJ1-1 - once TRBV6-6 TGTGCCAGCAGTTACTCTCAGGGGCGAACTGAAGCTTTCTTT CASSYSQGRTEAFF
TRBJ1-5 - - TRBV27 TGTGCCAGCAGTTTTCGCGGGGATAGCAATCAGCCCCAGCATTTT CASSFRGDSNQPQHF
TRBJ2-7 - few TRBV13 TGTGCCAGCAGCGGCTCGAACAGGAGCTCCTACGAGCAGTACTTC CASSGSNRSSYEQYF
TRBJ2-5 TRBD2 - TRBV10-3 TGTGCCATCAGTGCCCTCGGGGGGTCTGGGGAGACCCAGTACTTC CAISALGGSGETQYF
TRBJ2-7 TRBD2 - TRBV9 TGTGCCAGCAGCGCGTTAGCGGGGACCTCCTACGAGCAGTACTTC CASSALAGTSYEQYF
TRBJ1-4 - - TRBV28 TGTGCCAGCAGTCTCTATATAGCGACAACTAATGAAAAACTGTTTTTT CASSLYIATTNEKLFF
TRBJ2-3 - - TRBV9 TGTGCCAGCAGCAAACTAGGATTTCCAGATACGCAGTATTTT CASSKLGFPDTQYF
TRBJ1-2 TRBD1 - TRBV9 TGTGCCAGCAGCCCCAAGACAGGGTTGGACCCGAATGGCTACACCTTC CASSPKTGLDPNGYTF
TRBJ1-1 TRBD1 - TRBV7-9 TGTGCCAGCACCTTAGAGGGGGCTGGGGACACTGAAGCTTTCTTT CASTLEGAGDTEAFF
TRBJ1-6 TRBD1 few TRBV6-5 TGTGCCAGCAAATTCAGGGGGCTGCTTCATTCACCCCTCCACTTT CASKFRGLLHSPLHF
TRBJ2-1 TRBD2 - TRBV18 TGTGCCAGCTCTGCCGCGGTAGCGGGGGCCCCATACAATGAGCAGTTCTTC CASSAAVAGAPYNEQFF
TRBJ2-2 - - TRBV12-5 TGTGCTAGTGGTTTGGCACTCGAAAACAGGGTAAAGAACACCGGGGAGCTGTTTTTT CASGLALENRVKNTGELFF
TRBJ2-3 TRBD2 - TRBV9 TGTGCCAGCAGCACTATGACGGGGGGGCCGGGAGATACGCAGTATTTT CASSTMTGGPGDTQYF
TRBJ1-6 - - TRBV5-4 TGTGCCAGCAGCTTGGCACCGGACAGCGTCAATAATTCACCCCTCCACTTT CASSLAPDSVNNSPLHF
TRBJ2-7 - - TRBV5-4 TGTGCCAGCAGCTTCCGGGACTCCGGTTCGAACGAGCAGTACTTC CASSFRDSGSNEQYF
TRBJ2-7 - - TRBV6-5 TGTGCCAGCAGGCAGACCGGGACTGGAGAGCAGTACTTC CASRQTGTGEQYF
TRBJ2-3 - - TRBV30 TGTGCCTGGGCACCAGGCCCAGATACGCAGTATTTT CAWAPGPDTQYF
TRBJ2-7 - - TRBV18 TGTGCCAGCTCGAATCAGGGGATGTACGAGCAGTACTTC CASSNQGMYEQYF
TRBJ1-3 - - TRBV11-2 TGTGCCAGTGGGGGGTATGCGGGCTCTGGAAACACCATATATTTT CASGGYAGSGNTIYF
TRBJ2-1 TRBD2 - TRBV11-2 TGTGCCAGCAGCGTCGGGACTAGCGGGGTAGTGGAGCAGTTCTTC CASSVGTSGVVEQFF
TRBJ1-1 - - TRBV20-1 TGCAGTGCTAGGGGGGAGGGGGAAGCTTTCTTT CSARGEGEAFF
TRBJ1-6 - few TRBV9 TGTGCCAGCAGTGGTGATACAGGGAGCTATAATTCACCCCTCCACTTT CASSGDTGSYNSPLHF
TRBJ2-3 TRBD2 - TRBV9 TGTGCCAGCAGCGTGTTGACTAGCGGTACCACAGATACGCAGTATTTT CASSVLTSGTTDTQYF
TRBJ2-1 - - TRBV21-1 TGTGCCAGCAGCAAAGCCGAGACTAGCGGGGGATATGATGAGCAGTTCTTC CASSKAETSGGYDEQFF
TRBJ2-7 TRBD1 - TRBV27 TGTGCCAGCACAGGGGGCAGCTCCTACGAGCAGTACTTC CASTGGSSYEQYF
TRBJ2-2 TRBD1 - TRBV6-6 TGTGCCAGCAGCCAGGGGACAGGGGGCTACACCGGGGAGCTGTTTTTT CASSQGTGGYTGELFF
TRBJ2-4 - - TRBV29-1 TGCAGCGTTGCCCCAGGACTGACACCAACCGGCCTTTCCAAAAACATTCAGTACTTC CSVAPGLTPTGLSKNIQYF
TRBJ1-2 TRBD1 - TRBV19 TGTGCCAGTAGTATGTCTCCCCTGGGACAGCCATATGGCTACACCTTC CASSMSPLGQPYGYTF
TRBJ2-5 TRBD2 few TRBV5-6 TGTGCCAGCAGCGAGAGCGGGGGGGCCTTAGAGACCCAGTACTTC CASSESGGALETQYF
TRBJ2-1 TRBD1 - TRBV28 TGTGCCAGCGGGGATGACAGGGGTTTTTACAATGAGCAGTTCTTC CASGDDRGFYNEQFF
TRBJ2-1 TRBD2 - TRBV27 TGTGCCAGCAGTTTAACCGGCGGGGGGTACTACAATGAGCAGTTCTTC CASSLTGGGYYNEQFF
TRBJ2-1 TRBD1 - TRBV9 TGTGCCAGCAGACCCCGGGACAGCTCCTACAATGAGCAGTTCTTC CASRPRDSSYNEQFF
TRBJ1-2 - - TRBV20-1 TGCAGTGCTAGGGTAGTATATGGCTACACCTTC CSARVVYGYTF
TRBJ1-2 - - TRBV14 TGTGCCAGCAGCCTCTACGAGGAAATCCCGCTCTATGGCTACACCTTC CASSLYEEIPLYGYTF
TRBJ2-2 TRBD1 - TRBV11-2 TGTGCCAGCAGCTTAAGGGTTAACAGGGGGCGAGACACCGGGGAGCTGTTTTTT CASSLRVNRGRDTGELFF
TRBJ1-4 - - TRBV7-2 TGTGCCAGCAGCCGTGACAGGTCAACTAATGAAAAACTGTTTTTT CASSRDRSTNEKLFF
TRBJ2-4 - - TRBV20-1 TGCAGTGCTAGGTCAGAAAACATTCAGTACTTC CSARSENIQYF
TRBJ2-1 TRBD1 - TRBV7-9 TGTGCCAGCAGCCGTGGAGGGACAGGGGCGTATGAGCAGTTCTTC CASSRGGTGAYEQFF
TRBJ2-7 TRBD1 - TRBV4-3 TGCGCCAGCAGCCGAGATCCGGGACAGTACTACGAGCAGTACTTC CASSRDPGQYYEQYF
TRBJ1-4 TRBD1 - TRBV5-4 TGTGCCAGCAGCAACAGGGGAATTAATGAAAAACTGTTTTTT CASSNRGINEKLFF
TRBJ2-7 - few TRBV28 TGTGCCAGCACCACGGCGGGACAGCCCTACGAGCAGTACTTC CASTTAGQPYEQYF
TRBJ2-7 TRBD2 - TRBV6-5 TGTGCCAGCAGTTACTTCGGCGGGGGGGCCGTCCACGAGCAGTACTTC CASSYFGGGAVHEQYF
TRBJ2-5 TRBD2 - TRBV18 TGTGCCAGCTCACCTGGACTAGCGGGGGCCCAAGAGACCCAGTACTTC CASSPGLAGAQETQYF